This T cell receptor (beta chain) was obtained from a study of neurological immune-mediated disorders. Study conclusions and caveats: Multiple sclerosis, the disease with the least TCR clonal expansion, fell below healthy controls, whereas HTLV-1-associated myelopathy showed the most. Because no CDR3 amino acid sequences were shared across subjects by expanded clones, private repertoires were suggested in all groups.

In this sample, this clonotype turned up many times. No antigen is known for it. 5'RACE with 10-nucleotide random UMIs generated the cDNA. TCRdb independently ran MiXCR on the 5' RACE reads; one entry per CDR3 protein. The sample includes around 46,000 distinct CDR3 sequences, 1.5% to 2% seen only once; the top ten take around 2.1%. The unsorted libraries had their origin in 2 million PBMCs stored at -80 C. The receptor was derived from a woman aged 40-49 years with multiple sclerosis. The sequenced sample consisted of PBMCs.

CDR3: CASSLNSGLNEKLFF. The CDR3 DNA reads as TGCGCCAGCAGCCTTAACTCGGGGCTGAATGAAAAACTGTTTTTT. The chain carries TRBV5-1 and TRBJ1-4, with D maybe TRBD1 (5 bases). In germline, CDR1 is SGHRS, CDR2 YFSETQ. V lost 4 bases and J lost 5, with 15 bases in between. The CDR3 extends over 15 amino acids.